This TCR beta chain was documented in a study of OX40 agonist ivuxolimab in advanced cancers. About the study: The study enrolled dose-escalation patients with hepatocellular carcinoma, melanoma, renal cell or head and neck cancer. With a range of roughly 23 to 79, age averaged roughly 60 years, and 65% to 90% were male.

Notes on the study in general: Among the lowest peripheral clonal expansion occurred in 0.1-3.0 mg/kg partial responders. Dose levels from 0.1 to 3.0 mg/kg saw CD4+ and CD8+ blood T cells expand clonally by week 6.

Sequencing was performed with immunoSEQ multiplex PCR; in TCRdb, only in-frame clones are kept and a portion is missing. The sample includes fewer than 80,000 clones, under 95% of them seen just once. V lost 6 bases and J 4 bases, leaving 10 bases between the germline ends. Germline values: CDR1 MNHEY, CDR2 SMNVEV (reference sequence). The CDR3 sequence is 13 residues long. As concerns this clone: Antigen specificity is unknown.

The clonotype was recovered from an adult with an advanced solid tumor such as melanoma, head and neck, liver or kidney cancer. The material sequenced was CD4+ or CD8+ T cells sorted from blood, taken in a trial of the OX40 agonist ivuxolimab. The chain is built from TRBV27 and TRBJ1-5; D is perhaps TRBD1 (5 bases). The CDR3 reads CASRGEQNQPQHF. CDR3 coding DNA: TGTGCCAGCAGAGGGGAGCAGAATCAGCCCCAGCATTTT.